This T cell receptor beta chain is from a study of glioma-infiltrating T cells after dendritic cell vaccination. Looked up from germline, CDR1 is SGHAT and CDR2 is FQNNGV. Trimming left V 0 bases short and J 2 bases short, with 8 bases between. The CDR3 totals 15 residues. TCRB CDR3 was amplified from 2 ug genomic DNA or less. Primers: 60 V beta forward and 13 J beta reverse. The assay was immunoSEQ multiplex PCR, and TCRdb's table has in-frame clones only and misses some. There are approximately 67,000 clones in the sample; about 86% occur only once, and roughly 7.7% lies in the top ten. Study-level results: Higher pretreatment TIL content predicted longer progression-free time and survival.

In the case of this clone: Its antigen is as yet unknown.

The clonotype comes from a human donor with glioblastoma. Sequencing was performed on blood, taken before dendritic cell vaccination. The gene calls are TRBV11-2 and TRBJ1-3, with a possible D match to TRBD1 (6 bases). This chain's CDR3 is CASSLDSGAGNTIYF. The CDR3 DNA reads as TGTGCCAGCAGCTTAGATTCAGGGGCTGGAAACACCATATATTTT.